Shown below are 5 T cell receptor beta chains from a single sample sequenced in a study of cytomegalovirus exposure and HLA in healthy donors. PCR was performed using 60 Vbeta and 13 Jbeta primers. Only in-frame clones appear in the TCRdb table, and some are missing; sequencing was by immunoSEQ multiplex PCR. Among 150,000 to 200,000 clones, around three quarters were seen once, and the ten largest hold under 0.9%. Sequences were obtained from PBMCs. These TCRs come from a woman aged 40-49 years in good health and CMV-seronegative.

V and J are TRBV19 and TRBJ1-5, with D unclear. CDR3 length equals 12 residues. Trimming took 1 base from V and 12 from J, leaving 10 bases between them. Germline V gene sequence: CDR1 LNHDA, CDR2 SQIVND (reference sequence). The CDR3 nucleotides are TGTGCCAGTAGTATAGTGTCCGGGGTCCAGCATTTT. Its translation is CASSIVSGVQHF.

CDR3 nucleotide sequence: TGTGCCAGCAGGGGGACAGGCATCGTGGCCGAGCAGTACTTC. Amino acids: CASRGTGIVAEQYF. V is TRBV14 and J is TRBJ2-7; TRBD1 agrees at 8 bases. CDR3 length equals 14 residues. The germline V gene has CDR1 SGHDN and CDR2 FVKESK. J was trimmed by 6 bases and V by 6 bases; bases with no gene match: 10.

The chain carries TRBV28 and TRBJ1-1, with TRBD1 identical over 10 bases. Per the germline V gene, CDR1 is MDHEN and CDR2 is SYDVKM. The V segment lost 5 bases and the J segment 0 bases; nucleotides outside the gene matches: 6. The CDR3 totals 16 residues. As DNA, the CDR3 is TGTGCCAGCAGTGCGGGACAGGGGCTGTTGAACACTGAAGCTTTCTTT. It codes for CASSAGQGLLNTEAFF.

The chain uses TRBV18 and TRBJ1-1, with D perhaps TRBD1 (6 bases). CDR1 is KGHSH, CDR2 LQKENI, per germline. Trimming removed 3 bases from V and 6 bases from J, with 20 bases in between. The CDR3 extends over 16 amino acids. The CDR3 protein is CASSPVPRGGSSEAFF. CDR3 nucleotides: TGTGCCAGCTCACCCGTCCCGAGGGGGGGTAGCTCTGAAGCTTTCTTT. The full variable domain, completed using reference TRBV18 and TRBJ1-1, is NAGVMQNPRHLVRRRGQEARLRCSPMKGHSHVYWYRQLPEEGLKFMVYLQKENIIDESGMPKERFSAEFPKEGPSILRIQQVVRGDSAAYFCASSPVPRGGSSEAFFGQGTRLTVV.

The chain has TRBV11-3 and TRBJ1-2, with 10 bases fitting TRBD1. Per the germline V gene, CDR1 is SGHNT and CDR2 is YENEEA. The ends lost 1 base at V and 6 bases at J; junction bases unmatched: 8. The CDR3 length is 16 residues. The CDR3 sequence: CASSLVAPGTGDGYTF. CDR3 in DNA: TGTGCCAGCAGCTTAGTTGCCCCCGGGACAGGGGATGGCTACACCTTC.